Listed below are T cell receptor beta chains from one sample, sequenced in a study of blood T cell repertoires in COVID-19. Using immunoSEQ multiplex PCR, the repertoire was profiled, and TCRdb retains in-frame clones only, with some absent. The sample gives approximately 99,000 clones, 84% of which show up once; just under 2% is in the top ten. Sample: peripheral blood. The receptors were gathered from a man aged 65 to 85 with active or convalescent COVID-19. Each CDR3 is given with its conserved first and last residue. The D gene is left open where the match is weak. Not all rows give a size; the values are once, few, many and, for expanded clones, a class.

clone size | D gene | J gene | V gene | CDR3 protein | CDR3 DNA
. | . | TRBJ1-2 | TRBV28 | CASSQKARRYTF | TGTGCCAGCAGTCAAAAGGCTCGGCGGTACACCTTC
. | . | TRBJ2-7 | TRBV30 | CAWSRESLENEQYF | TGTGCCTGGAGCCGGGAGAGCCTCGAGAACGAGCAGTACTTC
. | . | TRBJ2-7 | TRBV2 | CASRPTANSYEQYF | TGTGCCAGCAGACCGACAGCGAACTCCTACGAGCAGTACTTC
. | TRBD1 | TRBJ2-3 | TRBV2 | CASSARDRAQGTQYF | TGTGCCAGCAGCGCCCGGGACAGGGCACAAGGTACGCAGTATTTT
. | . | TRBJ2-7 | TRBV7-9 | CASSLEGATGEQYF | TGTGCCAGCAGCTTAGAAGGGGCCACTGGGGAGCAGTACTTC
. | TRBD1 | TRBJ1-4 | TRBV5-1 | CASSWDSSNEKLFF | TGCGCCAGCAGCTGGGACAGTAGTAATGAAAAACTGTTTTTT
. | . | TRBJ2-5 | TRBV20-1 | CSASPSGQETQYF | TGCAGTGCTAGTCCGAGCGGGCAAGAGACCCAGTACTTC
once | TRBD1 | TRBJ2-3 | TRBV5-1 | CASSPTGDPSTDTQYF | TGCGCCAGCAGCCCGACAGGGGATCCCTCCACAGATACGCAGTATTTT
. | . | TRBJ1-6 | TRBV20-1 | CSAMASSPLHF | TGCAGTGCTATGGCTTCTTCACCCCTCCACTTT
. | TRBD2 | TRBJ2-2 | TRBV5-4 | CASSLREGNTGELFF | TGTGCCAGCAGCTTGAGGGAGGGGAACACCGGGGAGCTGTTTTTT
. | TRBD2 | TRBJ2-3 | TRBV20-1 | CSASLAGADTQYF | TGCAGTGCTAGTCTAGCGGGGGCAGATACGCAGTATTTT
. | TRBD2 | TRBJ2-3 | TRBV28 | CASSPGTSGGFSTDTQYF | TGTGCCAGCAGTCCCGGGACTAGCGGGGGTTTTAGCACAGATACGCAGTATTTT
. | TRBD1 | TRBJ1-6 | TRBV3-1/TRBV3-2 | CASSPDRGESLHF | TGTGCCAGCAGCCCCGACAGGGGGGAGTCCCTCCACTTT
. | TRBD1 | TRBJ1-3 | TRBV9 | CASSVGQGVGNTIYF | TGTGCCAGCAGCGTAGGTCAGGGGGTCGGAAACACCATATATTTT
. | . | TRBJ1-2 | TRBV27 | CASSSQGNYGYTF | TGTGCCAGCAGTTCTCAGGGGAACTATGGCTACACCTTC
. | . | TRBJ2-5 | TRBV6-5 | CASSYVAARGQETQYF | TGTGCCAGCAGTTATGTAGCAGCGAGGGGGCAAGAGACCCAGTACTTC
. | . | TRBJ2-5 | TRBV3-1/TRBV3-2 | CASSQELFKETQYF | TGTGCCAGCAGCCAAGAACTATTTAAAGAGACCCAGTACTTC
. | TRBD2 | TRBJ2-5 | TRBV4-1 | CASSHPGTSGGETQYF | TGCGCCAGCAGCCACCCCGGGACTAGCGGGGGGGAGACCCAGTACTTC
. | . | TRBJ2-3 | TRBV29-1 | CSVDYSTDTQYF | TGCAGCGTTGATTACTCCACAGATACGCAGTATTTT
. | . | TRBJ1-5 | TRBV2 | CASGRDSNQPQHF | TGTGCCAGCGGCCGGGATAGCAATCAGCCCCAGCATTTT
. | . | TRBJ1-1 | TRBV3-1/TRBV3-2 | CASSYLGKGKNTEAFF | TGTGCCAGCAGCTACCTAGGGAAGGGGAAGAACACTGAAGCTTTCTTT
. | . | TRBJ2-3 | TRBV10-3 | CAISTLTRAPDTQYF | TGTGCCATCAGTACGCTAACGAGAGCTCCAGATACGCAGTATTTT
. | . | TRBJ1-4 | TRBV28 | CASSPIQGTNEKLFF | TGTGCCAGCAGTCCCATCCAGGGGACTAATGAAAAACTGTTTTTT
few | . | TRBJ1-2 | TRBV12-3/TRBV12-4 | CASSQGNYGYTF | TGTGCCAGCAGCCAGGGTAACTATGGCTACACCTTC
. | . | TRBJ1-2 | TRBV7-2 | CASSLWVFEGSEGYTF | TGTGCCAGCAGCTTGTGGGTTTTCGAAGGGAGCGAGGGCTACACCTTC
. | TRBD1 | TRBJ1-1 | TRBV5-3 | CARSADRGMNTEAFF | TGTGCCAGAAGCGCTGACAGGGGCATGAACACTGAAGCTTTCTTT
. | TRBD1 | TRBJ1-5 | TRBV19 | CASSMELQGWNQPQHF | TGTGCCAGTAGTATGGAACTACAGGGGTGGAATCAGCCCCAGCATTTT
. | TRBD2 | TRBJ2-1 | TRBV6-5 | CAISAGSSYNEQFF | TGTGCCATCTCAGCGGGGAGCTCCTACAATGAGCAGTTCTTC
many | . | TRBJ2-2 | TRBV19 | CASNRGPTSDTGELFF | TGTGCCAGTAACAGGGGTCCGACTAGCGACACCGGGGAGCTGTTTTTT
. | TRBD1 | TRBJ1-1 | TRBV7-9 | CASSIGQGNTEAFF | TGTGCCAGCAGCATCGGACAGGGGAACACTGAAGCTTTCTTT
once | TRBD1 | TRBJ2-6 | TRBV2 | CASSRQGPFSGANVLTF | TGTGCCAGCAGTCGACAGGGGCCTTTCTCTGGGGCCAACGTCCTGACTTTC
. | TRBD1 | TRBJ1-2 | TRBV27 | CASKGQGSGYTF | TGTGCCAGCAAGGGACAGGGGTCTGGCTACACCTTC
. | . | TRBJ1-5 | TRBV3-1/TRBV3-2 | CASSQDLLTGDSNQPQHF | TGTGCCAGCAGCCAAGATCTATTAACGGGAGATAGCAATCAGCCCCAGCATTTT
. | . | TRBJ1-6 | TRBV9 | CASSVVGDNSPLHF | TGTGCCAGCAGCGTAGTCGGGGATAATTCACCCCTCCACTTT
. | TRBD1 | TRBJ1-1 | TRBV19 | CATIRTGVNTEAFF | TGTGCCACGATCCGAACAGGGGTGAACACTGAAGCTTTCTTT
once | TRBD1 | TRBJ1-2 | TRBV28 | CANRDSNYGYTF | TGTGCCAACCGGGACAGTAACTATGGCTACACCTTC
. | . | TRBJ1-2 | TRBV7-9 | CASSLETPYGYTF | TGTGCCAGCAGCTTAGAGACTCCTTATGGCTACACCTTC